This entry describes one TCR beta chain. Its antigen specificity is not known. Base qualities are missing; no much larger clone stands one base away. The record originates from a study of blood T cell repertoires in COVID-19 (dated by TCRdb to 2018 to 2021). With regard to the full study: Collaborator samples came from the United States, Italy and Spain and covered acute and convalescent phases of COVID-19. Sample metadata almost always included a de-identified subject ID, COVID-19 status, age in years and sex. The dataset comprised deeply sampled blood TCRbeta repertoires from subjects exposed to, actively infected with, or recovered from COVID-19. The prospective study material was composed of cDNA or gDNA derived from T cells, B-cell-depleted T cells, or PBMCs. The samples were drawn from two sources: the first 160 participants of the ongoing ImmuneRACE study, and approximately 1,300 subjects contributed by 6 global collaborators. Where available, HLA class I and class II types were obtained from metadata supplied by the sample provider rather than from assay-based typing. The repertoires were released in a freely available public database meant as a resource for research on the immune response to SARS-CoV-2.

Enrolling through a virtual design, the prospective study's participants ranged in age from about 18 to 100 years and lived across roughly 24 United States geographic areas. In the prospective study, participants were assigned to cohorts based on the clinical history participants reported in a screening survey and a study questionnaire. ImmuneRACE Cohort 3 recovered participants were defined by two consecutive negative NP/OP PCR tests, healthcare professional clearance, or symptom resolution. Mobile phlebotomists in the prospective study collected whole blood, serum and a nasopharyngeal or oropharyngeal swab from every participant. Additional blood draws and questionnaires over an approximately two-month period could optionally be provided by prospective study participants. Blood samples from the prospective study were shipped frozen or at room temperature prior to DNA extraction. TCRbeta CDR3 regions were amplified from genomic DNA by means of the immunoSEQ Assay, a bias-controlled multiplex PCR. Per the source publication's procedure: Within the assay, amplification of reference gene primers was used to estimate how many nucleated cells each sample contained. To quantify the absolute abundance of each unique TCRbeta CDR3 rearrangement, sequence reads were collapsed and filtered. For each sample, productive Simpson clonality was calculated as the square root of Simpson's diversity index across productive rearrangements. In TCRdb, the immuneACCESS table is reduced to in-frame sequences with V and J assigned. These tables do not hold every clone; where another copy was compared, an unresolved V gene accounts for under half, and the others remain unexplained. That table supplies the V and J calls and clone size; D and trimming were determined from the DNA. The table for this sample lists about 140,000 clones; 87% of them were counted only once. The ten largest make up over 9% of the sample.

Unmatched junction bases come to 6, with V trimmed by 0 bases and J by 10 bases. There are 13 amino acids in the CDR3, from cysteine to phenylalanine inclusive. Only CDR3 DNA remains: 39 bases, in frame from the first base. Sequences SEHNR (CDR1) and FQNEAQ (CDR2) are obtained from the germline V gene (reference sequence). On the study overall, not on this receptor specifically: The quantity of clinical and demographic metadata differed by source and by participant and was supplied without curation.

This receptor was obtained from a man aged 55 to 69 who had recovered from COVID-19. The source material was PBMCs or T cells enriched from blood (not recorded which). The chain links TRBV7-9 with TRBJ2-7; 7 nucleotides in the junction match TRBD1. The CDR3 is CASSLAPTGEQYF. The DNA sequence is as follows: TGTGCCAGCAGCTTAGCGCCAACAGGGGAACAGTACTTC.